The clone carrying this TCR beta chain was seen only a few times. This CDR3 is 11 amino acids long. Trimming removed 6 bases at V and 7 bases at J, with 10 bases between. Germline V CDR1 and CDR2: LNHDA, SQIVND (reference sequence). This sample was taken from a study of CD8+CD57+ T cells in acquired aplastic anemia. Profiling that covered TCR beta VDJ and CDR3 relied on genomic DNA as its template. TCRdb independently ran MiXCR on the reads; one entry per CDR3 protein. This table has about 64,000 distinct CDR3 sequences, less than 65% appearing once. The origin of this receptor is a human donor in good health, serving as a control. The chain employs TRBV19 and TRBJ2-7; no definite D call. Sequenced sample: sorted CD4+, CD8+, or CD8+CD57+ T cells (not recorded which) from PBMCs. CDR3 region: CASSINSEQYF. In DNA form, the CDR3 reads TGTGCCAGTAGCATCAACTCTGAGCAGTACTTC.